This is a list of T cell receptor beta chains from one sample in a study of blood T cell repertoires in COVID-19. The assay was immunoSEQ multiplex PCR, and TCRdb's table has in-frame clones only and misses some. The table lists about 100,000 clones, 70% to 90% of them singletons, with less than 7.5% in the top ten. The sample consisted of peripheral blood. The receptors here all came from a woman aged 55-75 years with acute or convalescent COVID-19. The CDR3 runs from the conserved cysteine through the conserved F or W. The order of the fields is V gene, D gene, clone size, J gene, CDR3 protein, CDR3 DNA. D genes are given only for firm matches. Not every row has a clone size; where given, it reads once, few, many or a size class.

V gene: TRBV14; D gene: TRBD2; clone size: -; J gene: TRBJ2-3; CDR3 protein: CASSQGLAGTDTQYF; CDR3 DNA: TGTGCCAGCAGCCAAGGGCTAGCGGGCACAGATACGCAGTATTTT
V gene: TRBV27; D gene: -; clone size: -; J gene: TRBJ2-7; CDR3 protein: CASSLVGGNYEQYF; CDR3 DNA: TGTGCCAGCAGTTTAGTGGGAGGCAACTACGAGCAGTACTTC
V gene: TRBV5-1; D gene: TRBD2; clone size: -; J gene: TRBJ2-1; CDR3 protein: CASSSTLTSGSSNEQFF; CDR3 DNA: TGCGCCAGCAGCTCCACTCTGACTAGCGGGAGCTCTAATGAGCAGTTCTTC
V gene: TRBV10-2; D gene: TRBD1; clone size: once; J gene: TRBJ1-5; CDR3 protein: CASSEHRGISQPQHF; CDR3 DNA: TGCGCCAGCAGTGAGCACAGGGGGATCTCCCAGCCCCAGCATTTT
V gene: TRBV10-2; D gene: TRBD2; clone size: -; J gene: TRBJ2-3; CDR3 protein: CASRPGLAGSSTDTQYF; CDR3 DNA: TGCGCCAGCAGACCGGGACTAGCGGGTTCTAGCACAGATACGCAGTATTTT
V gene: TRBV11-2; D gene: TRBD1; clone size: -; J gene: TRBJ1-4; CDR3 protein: CASSLDPGQGGRANEKLFF; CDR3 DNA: TGTGCCAGCAGCTTAGATCCGGGACAGGGGGGACGGGCTAATGAAAAACTGTTTTTT
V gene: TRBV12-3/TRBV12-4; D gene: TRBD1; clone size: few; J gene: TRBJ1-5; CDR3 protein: CASSRTGPQPQHF; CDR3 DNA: TGTGCCAGCAGTCGGACAGGGCCTCAGCCCCAGCATTTT
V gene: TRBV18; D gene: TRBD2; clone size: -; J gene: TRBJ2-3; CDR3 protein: CASSSAGGWTDTQYF; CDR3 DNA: TGTGCCAGCTCATCGGCGGGAGGATGGACAGATACGCAGTATTTT
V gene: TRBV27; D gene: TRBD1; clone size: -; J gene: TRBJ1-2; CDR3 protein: CASSIGQGVGNYGYTF; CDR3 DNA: TGTGCCAGCAGTATTGGACAGGGTGTCGGTAACTATGGCTACACCTTC
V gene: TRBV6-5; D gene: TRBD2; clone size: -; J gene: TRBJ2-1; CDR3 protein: CASRVRLAGYNEQFF; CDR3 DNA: TGTGCCAGCAGGGTTCGACTAGCGGGATACAATGAGCAGTTCTTC
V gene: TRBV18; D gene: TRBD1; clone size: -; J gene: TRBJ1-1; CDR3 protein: CASSPDRVNTEAFF; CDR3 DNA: TGTGCCAGCTCACCGGACAGGGTGAACACTGAAGCTTTCTTT
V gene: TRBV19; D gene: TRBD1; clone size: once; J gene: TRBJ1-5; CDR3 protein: CASSIGQASNQPQHF; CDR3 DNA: TGTGCCAGTAGTATTGGACAGGCTTCCAATCAGCCCCAGCATTTT
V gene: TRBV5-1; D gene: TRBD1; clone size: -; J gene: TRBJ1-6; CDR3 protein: CASSLEVGGGSPLHF; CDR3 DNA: TGCGCCAGCAGCTTGGAGGTAGGGGGCGGTTCACCCCTCCACTTT
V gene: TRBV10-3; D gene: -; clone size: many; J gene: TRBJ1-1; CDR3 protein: CAITTLREKRTEAFF; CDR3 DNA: TGTGCCATCACTACCCTCCGGGAGAAGAGAACTGAAGCTTTCTTT
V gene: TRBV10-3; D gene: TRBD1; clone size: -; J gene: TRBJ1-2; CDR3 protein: CAITGTGGGYTF; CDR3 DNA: TGTGCCATCACCGGGACAGGGGGTGGCTACACCTTC
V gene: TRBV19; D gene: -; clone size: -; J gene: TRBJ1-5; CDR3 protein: CASSIGNGGPQHF; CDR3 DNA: TGTGCCAGTAGTATAGGTAACGGTGGGCCCCAGCATTTT
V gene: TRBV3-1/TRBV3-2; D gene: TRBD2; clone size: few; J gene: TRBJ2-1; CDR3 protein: CASSQDWTSGASYNEQFF; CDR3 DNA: TGTGCCAGCAGCCAAGATTGGACTAGCGGGGCCTCCTACAATGAGCAGTTCTTC
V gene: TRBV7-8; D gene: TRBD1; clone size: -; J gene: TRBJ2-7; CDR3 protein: CASSLLGQGAVQYF; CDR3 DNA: TGTGCCAGCAGCTTACTTGGACAGGGGGCTGTGCAGTACTTC
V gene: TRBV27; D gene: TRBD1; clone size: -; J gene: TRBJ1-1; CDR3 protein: CASSPTGGGLGTEAFF; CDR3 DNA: TGTGCCAGCAGTCCTACAGGGGGCGGGTTGGGAACTGAAGCTTTCTTT
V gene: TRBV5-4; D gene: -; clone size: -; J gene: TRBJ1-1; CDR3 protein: CASSLGTRNTEAFF; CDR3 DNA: TGTGCCAGCAGCTTGGGGACAAGGAACACTGAAGCTTTCTTT
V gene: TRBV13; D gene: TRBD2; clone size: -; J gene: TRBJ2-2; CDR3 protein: CASSTGLVNTGELFF; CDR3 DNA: TGTGCCAGCAGCACGGGACTAGTGAACACCGGGGAGCTGTTTTTT
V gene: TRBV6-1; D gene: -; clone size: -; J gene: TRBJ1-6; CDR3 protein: CASSEGNRAASPLHF; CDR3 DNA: TGTGCCAGCAGTGAAGGTAACAGGGCGGCTTCACCCCTCCACTTT
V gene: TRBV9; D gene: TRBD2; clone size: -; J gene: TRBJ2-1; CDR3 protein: CASSPGGLSEQFF; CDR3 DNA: TGTGCCAGCAGCCCGGGGGGGTTGAGTGAGCAGTTCTTC
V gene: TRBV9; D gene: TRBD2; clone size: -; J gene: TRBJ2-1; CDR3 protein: CASSQTSGWGHNEQFF; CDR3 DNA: TGTGCCAGCAGCCAAACTAGCGGGTGGGGGCACAATGAGCAGTTCTTC
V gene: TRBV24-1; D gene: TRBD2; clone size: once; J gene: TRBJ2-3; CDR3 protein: CATSDRLAGETDTQYF; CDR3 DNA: TGTGCCACCAGTGATAGGCTAGCGGGAGAAACAGATACGCAGTATTTT
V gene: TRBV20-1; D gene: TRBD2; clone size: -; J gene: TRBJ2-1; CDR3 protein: CSASPGGGTSSYNEQFF; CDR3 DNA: TGCAGTGCTAGTCCGGGGGGAGGGACCTCCTCCTACAATGAGCAGTTCTTC
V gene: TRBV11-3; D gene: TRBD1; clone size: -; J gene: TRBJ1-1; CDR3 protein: CASSPRQGASQAFF; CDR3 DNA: TGTGCCAGCAGCCCGCGACAGGGGGCGAGTCAAGCTTTCTTT
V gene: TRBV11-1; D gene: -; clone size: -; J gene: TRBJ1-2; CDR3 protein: CASSLEETGQPTF; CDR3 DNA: TGTGCCAGCAGCTTAGAAGAAACAGGCCAACCCACCTTC
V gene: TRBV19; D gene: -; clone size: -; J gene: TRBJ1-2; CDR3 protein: CASSTRTDHGYTF; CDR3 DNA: TGTGCCAGTAGTACGAGAACAGACCATGGCTACACCTTC
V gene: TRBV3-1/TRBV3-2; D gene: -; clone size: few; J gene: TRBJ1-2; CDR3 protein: CASSQDGRNYGYTF; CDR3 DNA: TGTGCCAGCAGCCAAGACGGTCGGAACTATGGCTACACCTTC
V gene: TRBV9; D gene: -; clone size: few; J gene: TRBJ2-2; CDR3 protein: CASSQSGSNTGELFF; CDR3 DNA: TGTGCCAGCAGCCAGAGCGGGTCGAACACCGGGGAGCTGTTTTTT
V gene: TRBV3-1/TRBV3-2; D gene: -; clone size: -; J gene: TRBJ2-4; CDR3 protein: CASSPGKPDIQYF; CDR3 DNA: TGTGCCAGCAGCCCGGGAAAACCGGACATTCAGTACTTC
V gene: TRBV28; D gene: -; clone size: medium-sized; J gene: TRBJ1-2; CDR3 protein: CASSFGQNNYGYTF; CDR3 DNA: TGTGCCAGCAGTTTTGGGCAGAATAACTATGGCTACACCTTC
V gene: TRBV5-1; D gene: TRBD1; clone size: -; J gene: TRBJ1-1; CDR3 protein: CASSPWGQGFTEAFF; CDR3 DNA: TGCGCCAGCAGCCCCTGGGGACAGGGGTTCACTGAAGCTTTCTTT
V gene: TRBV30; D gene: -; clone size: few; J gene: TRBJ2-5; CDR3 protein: CAFAEEETQYF; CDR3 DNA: TGTGCCTTCGCCGAGGAAGAGACCCAGTACTTC
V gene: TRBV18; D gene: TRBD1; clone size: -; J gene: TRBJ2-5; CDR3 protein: CASSPLPPGQGGETQYF; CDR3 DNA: TGTGCCAGCTCACCACTGCCTCCGGGACAGGGTGGGGAGACCCAGTACTTC
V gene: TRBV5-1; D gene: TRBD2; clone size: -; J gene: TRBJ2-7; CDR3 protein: CASSLGVLAGVEEQYF; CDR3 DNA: TGCGCCAGCAGCTTGGGGGTACTAGCGGGAGTGGAGGAGCAGTACTTC
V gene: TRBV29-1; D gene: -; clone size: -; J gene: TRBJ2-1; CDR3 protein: CSARPNGEQFF; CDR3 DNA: TGCAGCGCTCGTCCGAACGGTGAGCAGTTCTTC
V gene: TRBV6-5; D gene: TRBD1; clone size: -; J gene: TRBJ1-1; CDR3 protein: CASHFTGVDTEAFF; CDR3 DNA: TGTGCCAGCCATTTCACAGGGGTGGACACTGAAGCTTTCTTT
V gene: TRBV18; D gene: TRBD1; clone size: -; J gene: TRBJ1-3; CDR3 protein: CASSPGTGSRNTIYF; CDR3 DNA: TGTGCCAGCTCACCGGGGACAGGGTCAAGAAACACCATATATTTT
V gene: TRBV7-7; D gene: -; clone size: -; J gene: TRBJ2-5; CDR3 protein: CASSLDGLGTQYF; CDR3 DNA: TGTGCTAGCAGCTTAGATGGACTGGGTACCCAGTACTTC
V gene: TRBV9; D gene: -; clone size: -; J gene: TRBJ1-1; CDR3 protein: CASSPQLNTEAFF; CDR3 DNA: TGTGCCAGCAGCCCCCAACTAAACACTGAAGCTTTCTTT
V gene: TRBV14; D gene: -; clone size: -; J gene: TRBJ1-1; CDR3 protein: CASSQQTGNTEAFF; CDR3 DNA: TGTGCCAGCAGCCAACAAACGGGGAACACTGAAGCTTTCTTT
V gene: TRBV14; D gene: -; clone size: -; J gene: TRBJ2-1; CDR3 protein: CASSQGGTSTVSSYNEQFF; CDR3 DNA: TGTGCCAGCAGCCAAGGTGGGACAAGTACCGTTAGCTCCTACAATGAGCAGTTCTTC
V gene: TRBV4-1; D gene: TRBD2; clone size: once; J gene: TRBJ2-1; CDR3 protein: CASSQVLAGAVAYNEQFF; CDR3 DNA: TGCGCCAGCAGCCAAGTACTAGCGGGAGCTGTAGCCTACAATGAGCAGTTCTTC
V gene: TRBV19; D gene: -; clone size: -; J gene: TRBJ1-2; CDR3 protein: CASSRQEDYGYTF; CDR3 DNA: TGTGCCAGTAGTAGACAGGAGGACTATGGCTACACCTTC
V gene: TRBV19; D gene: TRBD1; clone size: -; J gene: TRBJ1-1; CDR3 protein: CASTVRTGRNTEAFF; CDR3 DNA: TGTGCCAGTACCGTCAGGACAGGGAGGAACACTGAAGCTTTCTTT
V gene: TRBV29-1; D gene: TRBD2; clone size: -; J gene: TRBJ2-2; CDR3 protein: CSVLAGVGTGELFF; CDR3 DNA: TGCAGCGTTTTAGCGGGAGTAGGCACCGGGGAGCTGTTTTTT
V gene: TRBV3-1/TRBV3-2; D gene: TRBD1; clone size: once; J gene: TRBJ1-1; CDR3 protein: CASSQDGQGASEAFF; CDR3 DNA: TGTGCCAGCAGCCAAGACGGGCAGGGGGCATCAGAAGCTTTCTTT
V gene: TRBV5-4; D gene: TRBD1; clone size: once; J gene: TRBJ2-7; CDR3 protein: CASSLEGTGDHEQYF; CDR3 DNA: TGTGCCAGCAGCTTGGAGGGGACAGGGGACCACGAGCAGTACTTC
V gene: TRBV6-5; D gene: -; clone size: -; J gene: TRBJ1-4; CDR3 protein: CASRGWGDEKLFF; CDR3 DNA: TGTGCCAGCAGAGGTTGGGGGGATGAAAAACTGTTTTTT
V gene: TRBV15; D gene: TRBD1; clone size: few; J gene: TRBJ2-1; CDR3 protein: CATSRPGTGGPFEQFF; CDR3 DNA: TGTGCCACCAGCAGACCCGGGACAGGGGGCCCCTTTGAGCAGTTCTTC
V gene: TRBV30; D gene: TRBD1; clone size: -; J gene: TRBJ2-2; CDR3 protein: CAWSRQGVNTGELFF; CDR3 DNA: TGTGCCTGGAGTCGACAGGGGGTAAACACCGGGGAGCTGTTTTTT